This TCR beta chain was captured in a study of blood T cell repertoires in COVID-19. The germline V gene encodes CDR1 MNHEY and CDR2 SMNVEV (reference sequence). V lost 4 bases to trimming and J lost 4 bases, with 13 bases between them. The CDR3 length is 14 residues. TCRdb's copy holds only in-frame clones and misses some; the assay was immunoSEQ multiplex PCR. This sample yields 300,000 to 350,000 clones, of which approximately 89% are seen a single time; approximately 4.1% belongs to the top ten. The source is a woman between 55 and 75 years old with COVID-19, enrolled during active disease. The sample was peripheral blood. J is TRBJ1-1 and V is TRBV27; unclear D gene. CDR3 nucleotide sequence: TGTGCCAGCAGTTACGAGGGAGGGAGCACTGAAGCTTTCTTT. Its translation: CASSYEGGSTEAFF.